A single sample gave rise to the 26 T cell receptor beta chains below, sequenced in a study of tumor-infiltrating lymphocytes in localized non-small cell lung cancer. Only in-frame clones appear in the TCRdb table, and some are missing; sequencing was by immunoSEQ multiplex PCR. The table records about 16,000 clones, roughly four fifths of them present only once. Sequencing was performed on lung tumor tissue. The receptors shown here come from a human donor with non-small cell lung cancer.

The V call is TRBV7-2, the J call TRBJ2-1; D is undetermined. The V and J ends lost 0 bases and 8 bases respectively, with 5 bases between them. The V gene's germline CDR1 is SGHTA and CDR2 FQGNSA. The CDR3 covers 12 residues. The CDR3 spells CASSLATYEQFF. As DNA, the CDR3 is TGTGCCAGCAGCTTAGCAACGTATGAGCAGTTCTTC.

The chain is built from TRBV19 and TRBJ2-7; D is possibly TRBD1 (6 bases). The CDR3 loop spans 15 amino acids. CDR1 LNHDA and CDR2 SQIVND come from the germline V gene (reference sequence). V dropped 1 base and J dropped 7 bases, with 17 bases sitting between them. The CDR3 coding sequence is TGTGCCAGTAGTATAGCTGACAGGCTAACGGGGGAGCAGTACTTC. It codes for CASSIADRLTGEQYF.

This clone was counted between two and nine times. This chain joins TRBV6-4 and TRBJ1-2; the match to TRBD1 covers 7 bases. The CDR3 has 15 residues. The germline V gene has CDR1 MRHNA and CDR2 SNTAGT. With V trimmed by 6 bases and J by 3 bases, 10 bases remained unmatched. The CDR3 here is CASRPHPTGDYGYTF. CDR3 sequence (DNA): TGTGCCAGCAGACCCCACCCTACAGGGGACTATGGCTACACCTTC.

This chain's CDR3 is CASSQQGGSYGYTF. The CDR3 DNA sequence: TGTGCCAGCAGCCAACAAGGGGGCAGCTATGGCTACACCTTC. The rearrangement joins TRBV6-5 to TRBJ1-2, with 7 bases that match TRBD1. The trim removed 6 bases at V and 4 bases at J, leaving 8 bases unmatched. The CDR3 consists of 14 residues. Germline-derived CDR1 and CDR2 are MNHEY and SVGAGI.

This clone has a handful of counts. The V call is TRBV5-1, the J call TRBJ2-1; 12 bases are a match to TRBD2. The CDR3 is 18 amino acids. Germline CDR1 SGHRS, CDR2 YFSETQ. The ends lost 2 bases at V and 6 bases at J; junction bases unmatched: 12. Here the CDR3 reads CASSFRLAGDSRSNEQFF. The CDR3 DNA reads as TGCGCCAGCAGCTTCAGACTAGCGGGGGACTCGCGCTCCAATGAGCAGTTCTTC.

V and J are TRBV6-5 and TRBJ1-2; 7 nucleotides align to TRBD1. CDR1 is MNHEY and CDR2 is SVGAGI in the germline V gene. V was pared by 6 bases and J by 7 bases, with 8 bases of the junction left unmatched. The CDR3 sequence is 13 residues long. The DNA of the CDR3 is TGTGCCAGCAGATACAGGGGAGGAGGTGGCTACACCTTC. Amino acid sequence: CASRYRGGGGYTF.

The chain employs TRBV18 and TRBJ2-7; 9 bases line up with TRBD1. Per the germline V gene, CDR1 is KGHSH and CDR2 is LQKENI. The CDR3 covers 14 residues. V was pared by 1 base and J by 4 bases, with 2 bases of the junction left unmatched. CDR3 nucleotides: TGTGCCAGCTCACCACGGGACAGGGCGTACGAGCAGTACTTC. It encodes CASSPRDRAYEQYF.

The chain links TRBV27 to TRBJ1-1, with D perhaps TRBD1 (6 bases). Germline V gene lookup returns CDR1 MNHEY and CDR2 SMNVEV (reference sequence). V lost 5 bases to trimming and J lost 5 bases, with 12 bases between them. The CDR3 runs to 13 residues. The CDR3 DNA reads TGTGCCAGCAGTATCCCAGGGGAAACTGAAGCTTTCTTT. Translated: CASSIPGETEAFF.

The chain recombines TRBV7-2 with TRBJ2-3, with 10 bases aligning to TRBD2. This CDR3 is 17 amino acids long. J was trimmed by 3 bases and V by 4 bases; bases with no gene match: 10. Germline V gene sequence: CDR1 SGHTA, CDR2 FQGNSA. As DNA, the CDR3 is TGTGCCAGCAGCTACTCCGGGACTAGCGTGGGGACAGATACGCAGTATTTT. It encodes CASSYSGTSVGTDTQYF.

The V gene is TRBV25-1, the J gene TRBJ2-3, with a weak D call TRBD2 (5 bases). The CDR3 sequence is 13 residues long. The V end lost 6 bases, the J end lost 2 bases, and 9 bases lay between the germline ends. Germline lookup yields CDR1 MGHDK and CDR2 SYGVNS. The CDR3 loop reads CASSGVNTDTQYF. DNA for the CDR3: TGTGCCAGCAGCGGGGTAAACACAGATACGCAGTATTTT. Filled out from reference TRBV25-1 and TRBJ2-3, the complete variable domain reads EADIYQTPRYLVIGTGKKITLECSQTMGHDKMYWYQQDPGMELHLIHYSYGVNSTEKGDLSSESTVSRIRTEHFPLTLESARPSHTSQYLCASSGVNTDTQYFGPGTRLTVL.

The CDR3 loop reads CASRFGGRGTGELFF. The CDR3 DNA reads TGTGCCAGTAGATTTGGCGGGAGGGGCACCGGGGAGCTGTTTTTT. The chain couples TRBV19 to TRBJ2-2, with 9 bases lining up with TRBD2. CDR3 length: 15 amino acids. Germline V lookup: CDR1 LNHDA, CDR2 SQIVND (reference sequence). Trimming cost V 6 bases and J 4 bases; bases outside gene matches: 6.

The J gene is TRBJ2-5, the V gene TRBV5-1, with 10 bases that match TRBD1. This CDR3 comprises 16 residues. The V gene's germline CDR1 is SGHRS and CDR2 YFSETQ. V dropped 5 bases and J dropped 3; count of bases not matched to a gene: 10. The CDR3 DNA follows: TGCGCCAGCAGTCGATATCCGGGACAGGGGAAAGAGACCCAGTACTTC. Protein product: CASSRYPGQGKETQYF.

The rearrangement joins TRBV7-2 to TRBJ1-5; D gene ambiguous. The V gene lost 5 bases and the J gene lost 0 bases, with 14 bases spanning the gap. The germline gives CDR1 SGHTA, CDR2 FQGNSA. The CDR3 extends over 16 amino acids. DNA of the CDR3: TGTGCCAGCAGCCCCGTGCGGCTGATTAGCAATCAGCCCCAGCATTTT. This translates into CASSPVRLISNQPQHF.

The chain employs TRBV11-2 and TRBJ2-2; 8 bases are a match to TRBD2. After removal of 4 bases from V and 4 bases from J, the junction contained 8 bases not matched to a gene. CDR1 is SGHAT and CDR2 is FQNNGV in the germline V gene. There are 16 residues in the CDR3. CDR3 protein: CASSSSAGDLTGELFF. CDR3 sequence (DNA): TGTGCCAGCAGCTCTTCAGCGGGAGACCTCACCGGGGAGCTGTTTTTT. The variable domain in full, with the rest retrieved from reference TRBV11-2 and TRBJ2-2, is EAGVAQSPRYKIIEKRQSVAFWCNPISGHATLYWYQQILGQGPKLLIQFQNNGVVDDSQLPKDRFSAERLKGVDSTLKIQPAKLEDSAVYLCASSSSAGDLTGELFFGEGSRLTVL.

This clone was recorded only once. The genes are TRBV2 and TRBJ2-7, with D perhaps matching TRBD2 (5 bases). Germline CDR1 and CDR2: SNHLY and FYNNEI. Trimming cost V 7 bases and J 7 bases, with 17 bases left between them. The CDR3 is made up of 13 amino acids. The chain's CDR3 is CASNPDAGGEQYF. The CDR3 coding sequence is TGTGCCAGCAACCCTGACGCGGGCGGGGAGCAGTACTTC.

This chain connects TRBV29-1 to TRBJ1-2, with a tentative D call TRBD1 (5 bases). Trimming took 4 bases from V and 3 from J, leaving 12 bases between them. This CDR3 is 13 amino acids long. Germline V gives CDR1 SQVTM, CDR2 ANQGSEA. The CDR3 is CSVVGQLDYGYTF. CDR3 DNA: TGCAGCGTTGTGGGGCAGCTCGACTATGGCTACACCTTC.

Of note for this clone: A read error may produce the germline difference seen at one junction end. The V gene is TRBV5-1, the J gene TRBJ1-1; 7 bases fit TRBD1. Germline CDR1 reads SGHRS; CDR2 reads YFSETQ. The CDR3 consists of 12 residues. CDR3 in amino acids: CASSWGDRVAFF. The CDR3 DNA sequence: TGTGCCAGCAGCTGGGGAGACAGGGTCGCTTTCTTT.

V usage is TRBV5-1 and J usage is TRBJ2-6; 7 nucleotides align to TRBD1. The germline gives CDR1 SGHRS, CDR2 YFSETQ. The ends lost 0 bases at V and 0 bases at J; junction bases unmatched: 3. This CDR3 is built from 17 residues. This chain's CDR3 is CASSLEGQPSGANVLTF. CDR3 sequence (DNA): TGCGCCAGCAGCTTGGAGGGACAGCCCTCTGGGGCCAACGTCCTGACTTTC.

The genes are TRBV5-1 and TRBJ2-2, with D uncertain. Between the trimmed V and J ends, which lost 0 bases and 0 bases, there was a span of 9 bases. Germline V gene lookup returns CDR1 SGHRS and CDR2 YFSETQ. The CDR3 is made up of 16 amino acids. The CDR3 loop is CASSLEATANTGELFF. CDR3 nucleotides: TGCGCCAGCAGCTTGGAAGCTACAGCGAACACCGGGGAGCTGTTTTTT.

This clone has a handful of counts. The chain combines TRBV10-1 with TRBJ2-4, with TRBD1 matching over 9 bases. The V gene end was trimmed by 5 bases and the J gene end by 1 base; junction bases not matched to a gene: 12. The V gene's germline CDR1 is WNHNN and CDR2 SYGVQD (reference sequence). CDR3 length: 18 amino acids. CDR3 DNA: TGCGCCAGCAGTCTATACAGGACAGGGGAGCTGGCCAAAAACATTCAGTACTTC. Residues: CASSLYRTGELAKNIQYF.

The chain employs TRBV9 and TRBJ2-1, with D perhaps matching TRBD2 (6 bases). Germline values: CDR1 SGDLS, CDR2 YYNGEE. The length of the CDR3 is 13 residues. V was cut by 4 bases and J by 15 bases, with 20 bases left in between. The CDR3 loop is CASSSGSTSHGFF. The DNA of the CDR3 is TGTGCCAGCAGCTCCGGTTCAACTAGCCACGGGTTCTTC.

This chain uses TRBV11-2 with TRBJ2-1, with D perhaps TRBD1 or TRBD2 (5 bases each). CDR3 length: 16 amino acids. Trimming left V 7 bases short and J 3 bases short, with 19 bases between. Germline CDR1 SGHAT, CDR2 FQNNGV. The CDR3 DNA reads TGTGCCAGCACCCCGAGGGGCAGTCAATTCTACAATGAGCAGTTCTTC. The encoded protein is CASTPRGSQFYNEQFF.

J is TRBJ1-5 and V is TRBV4-1; TRBD1 agrees at 7 bases. In germline, CDR1 is MGHRA, CDR2 YSYEKL. Unmatched junction bases numbered 5, after V lost 4 bases and J lost 5 bases. This CDR3 is 14 amino acids long. The CDR3 loop is CASSLWTGDQPQHF. Written as DNA, the CDR3 is TGCGCCAGCAGCCTCTGGACAGGCGATCAGCCCCAGCATTTT.

The chain couples TRBV15 to TRBJ1-2; 8 nucleotides agree with TRBD1. The V and J ends lost 1 base and 8 bases, in that order; junction bases with no gene match: 6. The V gene's germline CDR1 is LNHNV and CDR2 YYDKDF (reference sequence). The CDR3 runs 14 residues. The CDR3 spells CATSRGTGMGGYTF. Written as DNA, the CDR3 is TGTGCCACCAGCAGAGGGACAGGGATGGGAGGCTACACCTTC. The complete variable domain, with remaining parts taken from reference TRBV15 and TRBJ1-2, reads DAMVIQNPRYQVTQFGKPVTLSCSQTLNHNVMYWYQQKSSQAPKLLFHYYDKDFNNEADTPDNFQSRRPNTSFCFLDIRSPGLGDTAMYLCATSRGTGMGGYTFGSGTRLTVV.

Here the CDR3 DNA reads TGTGCCAGCAGCGCGGACAGTCGGAATGAGCAGTTCTTC. Protein product: CASSADSRNEQFF. This sequence joins TRBV27 and TRBJ2-1; D perhaps matches TRBD1 (6 bases). This CDR3 has 13 residues. The V gene's germline CDR1 is MNHEY and CDR2 SMNVEV (reference sequence). Deletions cut 6 bases from V and 7 bases from J, with 13 bases between.

The V gene is TRBV4-1, the J gene TRBJ1-4, with D hard to call. Looked up from germline, CDR1 is MGHRA and CDR2 is YSYEKL. The CDR3 extends over 16 amino acids. The V and J ends lost 4 bases and 0 bases respectively, with 12 bases between them. The CDR3 coding sequence is TGCGCCAGCAGCCTTAGACTGAAGTCAACTAATGAAAAACTGTTTTTT. It translates to CASSLRLKSTNEKLFF.